Below are 16 T cell receptor beta chains sequenced from a single sample in a study of cytomegalovirus exposure and HLA in healthy donors. PCR involved 60 Vbeta and 13 Jbeta primers. Profiled with immunoSEQ multiplex PCR; TCRdb holds only in-frame clones, not every one. The sample contains about 190,000 clones, approximately 78% of which appear only once. Sequenced input: PBMCs. The receptors shown here come from a woman aged 18 to 35 in good health and CMV-seronegative.

This chain connects TRBV10-2 to TRBJ1-1; 9 bases align to TRBD1. The CDR3 is 14 residues long. The junction had 3 bases not matched to a gene; V was cut back by 3 bases and J by 4 bases. CDR1 and CDR2 from the germline V gene are WSHSY and SAAADI. CDR3 amino acids: CASSEQGASTEAFF. The CDR3 DNA reads as TGCGCCAGCAGTGAACAGGGGGCCAGCACTGAAGCTTTCTTT.

Here the CDR3 reads CASSPGQGIYGYTF. CDR3 coding DNA: TGCGCCAGCAGCCCGGGACAGGGCATCTATGGCTACACCTTC. This chain links TRBV5-1 with TRBJ1-2; 9 bases are a match to TRBD1. The CDR3 spans 14 residues. Germline assignment: CDR1 SGHRS and CDR2 YFSETQ. J lost 4 bases, V lost 4 bases, and 5 bases had no gene match.

The chain recombines TRBV5-1 with TRBJ1-5; D perhaps matches TRBD1 (5 bases). The V gene lost 0 bases and the J gene lost 2 bases, with 12 bases spanning the gap. Germline CDR1 SGHRS, CDR2 YFSETQ. This CDR3 is 16 amino acids long. CDR3 in amino acids: CASSLEGRVGNQPQHF. CDR3 DNA: TGCGCCAGCAGCTTGGAGGGCAGGGTGGGCAATCAGCCCCAGCATTTT.

The V call is TRBV7-3, the J call TRBJ2-3; possibly TRBD2 for D (6 bases). CDR3 length equals 18 residues. Trimming shortened V by 5 bases and J by 3 bases, and 24 bases separated the two germline ends. CDR1 and CDR2 (germline): SGHTA, FQGTGA. For the CDR3, the DNA is TGTGCCAGCAGCCGCAGCTCTTTTGCGGGAATTGGGACAGATACGCAGTATTTT. Protein product: CASSRSSFAGIGTDTQYF.

The chain combines TRBV19 with TRBJ2-3, with D hard to call. The CDR3 is 11 residues long. V was clipped by 5 bases and J by 4 bases, with 4 bases between them. Germline V gives CDR1 LNHDA, CDR2 SQIVND (reference sequence). The CDR3 sequence is CASSSADTQYF. The DNA of the CDR3 is TGTGCCAGTAGTTCTGCAGATACGCAGTATTTT.

The V gene is TRBV9, the J gene TRBJ2-7; tentatively, D is TRBD2 (7 bases). The CDR3 runs 14 residues. Trimming cost V 0 bases and J 5 bases, with 12 bases left between them. Germline values: CDR1 SGDLS, CDR2 YYNGEE. The CDR3 loop is CASSVVAGAHEQYF. CDR3 coding DNA: TGTGCCAGCAGCGTAGTGGCGGGGGCCCACGAGCAGTACTTC.

This chain joins TRBV7-9 and TRBJ1-5; D uncertain. Between the trimmed V and J ends, which lost 3 bases and 5 bases, there was a span of 11 bases. The germline V gene has CDR1 SEHNR and CDR2 FQNEAQ (reference sequence). This CDR3 has 14 residues. CDR3 in DNA: TGTGCCAGCAGCTTGGCGGGAATCGATCAGCCCCAGCATTTT. As protein: CASSLAGIDQPQHF. Using reference TRBV7-9 and TRBJ1-5 for the parts outside the CDR3, the full variable domain is DTGVSQNPRHKITKRGQNVTFRCDPISEHNRLYWYRQTLGQGPEFLTYFQNEAQLEKSRLLSDRFSAERPKGSFSTLEIQRTEQGDSAMYLCASSLAGIDQPQHFGDGTRLSIL.

The CDR3 DNA reads as TGTGCCAGCAAGTTGGGAGGGTTTAACTATGGCTACACCTTC. This encodes CASKLGGFNYGYTF. The chain carries TRBV6-5 and TRBJ1-2; D is ambiguous. Germline V gene data show CDR1 as MNHEY and CDR2 as SVGAGI. The CDR3 runs to 14 residues. V was cut by 7 bases and J by 1 base, with 13 bases left in between.

The gene calls are TRBV11-2 and TRBJ1-3; weak D call: TRBD1 (5 bases). The CDR3 is 15 residues long. Per the germline V gene, CDR1 is SGHAT and CDR2 is FQNNGV. V gave up 1 base and J gave up 11 bases, with 18 bases separating them. The CDR3 loop reads CASSLGSTVTRPIYF. The CDR3 DNA follows: TGTGCCAGCAGCTTAGGGTCGACAGTAACTCGGCCCATATATTTT.

The J gene is TRBJ2-1, the V gene TRBV18; possible D gene TRBD1, 6 bases. Germline V lookup: CDR1 KGHSH, CDR2 LQKENI. V lost 3 bases and J lost 5, with 8 bases in between. This CDR3 comprises 13 residues. CDR3 loop: CASSPGQNNEQFF. The CDR3 coding sequence is TGTGCCAGCTCACCCGGACAGAACAATGAGCAGTTCTTC.

The V gene is TRBV7-2, the J gene TRBJ1-1; D not certain. The CDR3 covers 11 residues. V lost 5 bases and J 7 bases, leaving 8 bases between the germline ends. Germline V gene sequence: CDR1 SGHTA, CDR2 FQGNSA. Written as DNA, the CDR3 is TGTGCCAGCAGCCGTCAGATTGAAGCTTTCTTT. It yields the protein CASSRQIEAFF.

J is TRBJ2-1 and V is TRBV29-1; a weak D match, TRBD1 (6 bases). Germline CDR1 and CDR2: SQVTM and ANQGSEA. The CDR3 has 13 residues. With 6 bases removed from V and 7 bases from J, the gap between germline ends came to 16 bases. The CDR3 nucleotides read TGCAGCGTGGATACAGGGTTAAATAATGAGCAGTTCTTC. It is translated as CSVDTGLNNEQFF.

The chain carries TRBV13 and TRBJ1-3; the match to TRBD1 covers 7 bases. In germline, CDR1 is PRHDT, CDR2 FYEKMQ (reference sequence). Germline trimming cut 4 bases from V and 2 bases from J; bases unmatched to any gene: 2. This CDR3 has 14 amino acids. CDR3 sequence (DNA): TGTGCCAGCAGCTACACAGGGGCTGGAAACACCATATATTTT. Translation: CASSYTGAGNTIYF.

The J gene is TRBJ2-7, the V gene TRBV19, with TRBD2 identical over 11 bases. Germline CDR1 reads LNHDA; CDR2 reads SQIVND (reference sequence). CDR3 size: 16 residues. The ends lost 3 bases at V and 1 base at J; junction bases unmatched: 5. As DNA, the CDR3 is TGTGCCAGTAGTATCCCGTCTAGCGGGGGGTCCTACGAGCAGTACTTC. This codes for CASSIPSSGGSYEQYF.

The J gene is TRBJ2-1, the V gene TRBV27, with 10 nucleotides matching TRBD2. Germline CDR1 reads MNHEY; CDR2 reads SMNVEV (reference sequence). This CDR3 region has 18 residues. Trimming removed 3 bases from V and 6 bases from J; junction bases left unmatched: 14. The CDR3 DNA follows: TGTGCCAGCAGTTTCCCGGGGGCTAGCGGGAGATTTGTCAATGAGCAGTTCTTC. Translating it yields CASSFPGASGRFVNEQFF.

This clone has a handful of counts. The J gene is TRBJ2-3, the V gene TRBV4-1; 9 nucleotides align to TRBD2. CDR3 length: 14 residues. Germline CDR1 and CDR2: MGHRA and YSYEKL. Trimming removed 0 bases from V and 9 bases from J; junction bases left unmatched: 4. The CDR3 bases are TGCGCCAGCAGCCAAGAAGGCGGGAGGGGGACGCAGTATTTT. As protein: CASSQEGGRGTQYF.